The 20 T cell receptor beta chains below were found in one sample sequenced in a study of CD8 T cells in ankylosing spondylitis (TCRdb year 2017). Overall results and qualifications from the work: Blood from ankylosing spondylitis patients appeared to be characterized by a TCR beta motif made up of several highly homologous amino acid variants.

Receptor libraries were prepared by 5' RACE. The reads were generated on an Illumina HiSeq 2500. TCRdb itself trimmed the public reads at Q25 with fastp, ran MiXCR and retained productive beta chains. Every entry covers one CDR3 protein and lists the most common genes and DNA from its rows. This sample is represented by over 700,000 distinct CDR3 sequences; 15% to 20% of them were singletons. The leading ten clones occupy under 20% of the sample. The antigens for these receptors are not known. Sequences were obtained from blood, either unsorted or a sorted T cell fraction (not recorded which). The receptors shown here come from a male donor with ankylosing spondylitis.

The genes are TRBV29-1 and TRBJ1-4; D is perhaps TRBD1 (5 bases). This CDR3 is 13 amino acids long. Germline CDR1 SQVTM, CDR2 ANQGSEA. V dropped 5 bases and J dropped 1 base, with 8 bases sitting between them. CDR3 coding DNA: TGCAGCGTTAGGACAATAACTAATGAAAAACTGTTTTTT. Translating it yields CSVRTITNEKLFF.

This clonotype appeared a few times. The chain is built from TRBV20-1 and TRBJ2-2; D is tentatively TRBD1 or TRBD2 (5 bases each). This CDR3 has 17 residues. Germline V lookup: CDR1 DFQATT, CDR2 SNEGSKA (reference sequence). The V gene lost 1 base and the J gene lost 6 bases, with 21 bases spanning the gap. In DNA form, the CDR3 reads TGCAGTGCTAGAGGAGGTCGCGCCGAGGGGTCAGCCGGGGAGCTGTTTTTT. It codes for CSARGGRAEGSAGELFF.

This clonotype was counted between two and nine times. The chain carries TRBV20-1 and TRBJ1-1, with no clear D. V was trimmed by 6 bases and J by 6 bases, leaving 14 bases between them. Germline CDR1 reads DFQATT; CDR2 reads SNEGSKA (reference sequence). CDR3 size: 12 residues. CDR3 in DNA: TGCAGTGCCAGGACCTCGGAAGCTGAAGCTTTCTTT. The encoded protein is CSARTSEAEAFF.

This clonotype appeared a few times. The rearrangement uses TRBV27 and TRBJ2-3; D may be TRBD1 (5 bases). V lost 5 bases to trimming and J lost 0 bases, with 15 bases between them. The V gene's germline CDR1 is MNHEY and CDR2 SMNVEV (reference sequence). The CDR3 totals 16 residues. The CDR3 DNA is TGTGCCAGCAGTCCAAGTATAGGGGCTAGCACAGATACGCAGTATTTT. It yields the protein CASSPSIGASTDTQYF.

This clonotype was observed a few times. V usage is TRBV10-3 and J usage is TRBJ2-1; 14 bases map to TRBD2. This CDR3 has 14 amino acids. V lost 8 bases to trimming and J lost 8 bases; unmatched junction nucleotides: 5. CDR1 is ENHRY, CDR2 SYGVKD, per germline. The CDR3 DNA reads as TGTGCCATCGGCGAGACTAGCGGGAGGGATGAGCAGTTCTTC. Residues: CAIGETSGRDEQFF.

The rearrangement joins TRBV7-6 to TRBJ1-2; the D gene is possibly TRBD1 (5 bases). Trimming removed 4 bases at V and 2 bases at J, with 8 bases between. Germline V lookup: CDR1 SGHVS, CDR2 FNYEAQ. The CDR3 loop spans 13 amino acids. CDR3 in amino acids: CASSSRDNYGYTF. For the CDR3, the DNA is TGTGCCAGCAGCTCCCGGGACAACTATGGCTACACCTTC.

There are a few counts of this clonotype. The chain uses TRBV5-1 and TRBJ1-5; the D is unclear. This CDR3 is 15 amino acids long. Germline CDR1 SGHRS, CDR2 YFSETQ. With 0 bases removed from V and 7 bases from J, the gap between germline ends came to 14 bases. CDR3 nucleotides: TGCGCCAGCAGCTTGGAAGGACTCTCGGCCCAGCCCCAGCATTTT. Translated: CASSLEGLSAQPQHF.

CDR3: CASSPRGAGSYEQYF. CDR3 nucleotides: TGTGCCAGCTCCCCCCGGGGAGCGGGGAGCTACGAGCAGTACTTC. The rearrangement links TRBV27 to TRBJ2-7; 7 nucleotides line up with TRBD2. The J segment lost 3 bases and the V segment lost 8 bases, leaving 13 bases of the junction unmatched. The CDR3 runs 15 residues. In germline, CDR1 is MNHEY, CDR2 SMNVEV (reference sequence).

The J gene is TRBJ1-2, the V gene TRBV29-1; D gene uncertain. V was shortened by 2 bases and J by 5 bases, with 6 bases between the two germline ends. CDR1 and CDR2 from the germline V gene are SQVTM and ANQGSEA. There are 11 residues in the CDR3. The CDR3 loop is CSVEYGYGYTF. The DNA of the CDR3 is TGCAGCGTTGAATATGGTTATGGCTACACCTTC.

This clonotype was picked up a small number of times. V gene TRBV19 combines with J gene TRBJ1-4, with D possibly matching TRBD1 (5 bases). CDR1 and CDR2 from the germline V gene are LNHDA and SQIVND (reference sequence). The CDR3 extends over 16 amino acids. Between the trimmed V and J ends, which lost 0 bases and 4 bases, there was a span of 12 bases. In nucleotides, the CDR3 is TGTGCCAGTAGTATAGACCTGGGACGCTTTAATGAAAAACTGTTTTTT. Its protein product is CASSIDLGRFNEKLFF. The full variable domain, completed using reference TRBV19 and TRBJ1-4, is DGGITQSPKYLFRKEGQNVTLSCEQNLNHDAMYWYRQDPGQGLRLIYYSQIVNDFQKGDIAEGYSVSREKKESFPLTVTSAQKNPTAFYLCASSIDLGRFNEKLFFGSGTQLSVL.

The chain links TRBV18 to TRBJ2-1; 9 bases fit TRBD2. J was trimmed by 7 bases and V by 1 base; bases with no gene match: 5. There are 15 residues in the CDR3. Germline loops: CDR1 KGHSH, CDR2 LQKENI. The CDR3 DNA is TGTGCCAGCTCACCACAAGTTAGCGGGAGTAATGAGCAGTTCTTC. Translation gives CASSPQVSGSNEQFF.

This clonotype was counted between two and nine times. The chain combines TRBV27 with TRBJ2-3; TRBD2 might be the D (7 bases). The CDR3 totals 12 residues. Germline values: CDR1 MNHEY, CDR2 SMNVEV (reference sequence). V gave up 8 bases and J gave up 8 bases, with 14 bases separating them. The CDR3 bases are TGTGCCAGCGGGGGGGGCTGGAGTACGCAGTATTTT. This sequence encodes CASGGGWSTQYF.

The gene calls are TRBV28 and TRBJ2-7; possibly TRBD1 for D (7 bases). V was shortened by 5 bases and J by 3 bases, with 17 bases between the two germline ends. Germline V gene data show CDR1 as MDHEN and CDR2 as SYDVKM. This CDR3 has 15 residues. CDR3 coding DNA: TGTGCCAGCAGTCTCAGGGGGGCACGCTTCTACGAGCAGTACTTC. This encodes CASSLRGARFYEQYF.

V and J are TRBV7-9 and TRBJ2-1, with TRBD1 matching over 8 bases. This CDR3 is built from 16 residues. The germline CDR1 and CDR2 sequences are SEHNR and FQNEAQ (reference sequence). V shed 5 bases and J 0 bases; nucleotides not matched to a gene: 6. The CDR3: CASSPNRGSSYNEQFF. In nucleotides, the CDR3 is TGTGCCAGCAGCCCGAACAGGGGGAGCTCCTACAATGAGCAGTTCTTC.

V usage is TRBV11-1 and J usage is TRBJ2-2; 8 bases map to TRBD2. The trim removed 4 bases at V and 2 bases at J, leaving 12 bases unmatched. The length of the CDR3 is 18 residues. CDR1 and CDR2 (germline): SGHAT, FQDESV (reference sequence). Here the CDR3 DNA reads TGTGCCAGCAGCTACCCCGCAGCGGGGGACCTAAACACCGGGGAGCTGTTTTTT. This sequence encodes CASSYPAAGDLNTGELFF.

The table lists this clonotype with a few counts. V usage is TRBV20-1 and J usage is TRBJ1-2; TRBD1 matches 10 bases. V trimming: 6 bases; J trimming: 7 bases; junction bases outside the gene matches: 17. Germline V gives CDR1 DFQATT, CDR2 SNEGSKA (reference sequence). CDR3 length equals 16 residues. The DNA of the CDR3 is TGCAGTGCCTCCGATAACCAGGACAGGGGGTTTAGTGGCTACACCTTC. Its translation is CSASDNQDRGFSGYTF.

This clonotype was detected only a few times. V is TRBV6-1 and J is TRBJ2-7, with D maybe TRBD1 (6 bases). The CDR3 runs to 13 residues. Germline CDR1 reads MNHNS; CDR2 reads SASEGT. Trimming shortened V by 8 bases and J by 3 bases, and 14 bases separated the two germline ends. CDR3 nucleotide sequence: TGTGCCAGCGGGGGCAGGGTAGACTACGAGCAGTACTTC. Translation: CASGGRVDYEQYF.

The chain uses TRBV20-1 and TRBJ1-6, with a possible D match to TRBD1 (5 bases). In germline, CDR1 is DFQATT, CDR2 SNEGSKA (reference sequence). Trimming stripped 6 bases from V and 8 bases from J, with 11 bases between. The CDR3 extends over 12 amino acids. The DNA of the CDR3 is TGCAGTGCCGGCCAGGGAGATTCACCCCTCCACTTT. Translation: CSAGQGDSPLHF.

This clonotype was counted between two and nine times. V usage is TRBV5-1 and J usage is TRBJ1-5; possibly TRBD1 for D (6 bases). CDR1 SGHRS and CDR2 YFSETQ come from the germline V gene. Trimming shortened V by 6 bases and J by 6 bases, and 16 bases separated the two germline ends. This CDR3 has 14 residues. This CDR3 reads CASIRGPLTQPQHF. For the CDR3, the DNA is TGCGCCAGCATCCGGGGGCCTCTCACTCAGCCCCAGCATTTT.

This clonotype showed up just a few times. The chain has TRBV20-1 and TRBJ1-4; the D is unclear. The germline V gene has CDR1 DFQATT and CDR2 SNEGSKA (reference sequence). With 3 bases removed from V and 0 bases from J, the gap between germline ends came to 8 bases. This CDR3 contains 14 residues. The CDR3 bases are TGCAGTGCTAGGTGGGGTACAACTAATGAAAAACTGTTTTTT. Its protein is CSARWGTTNEKLFF.